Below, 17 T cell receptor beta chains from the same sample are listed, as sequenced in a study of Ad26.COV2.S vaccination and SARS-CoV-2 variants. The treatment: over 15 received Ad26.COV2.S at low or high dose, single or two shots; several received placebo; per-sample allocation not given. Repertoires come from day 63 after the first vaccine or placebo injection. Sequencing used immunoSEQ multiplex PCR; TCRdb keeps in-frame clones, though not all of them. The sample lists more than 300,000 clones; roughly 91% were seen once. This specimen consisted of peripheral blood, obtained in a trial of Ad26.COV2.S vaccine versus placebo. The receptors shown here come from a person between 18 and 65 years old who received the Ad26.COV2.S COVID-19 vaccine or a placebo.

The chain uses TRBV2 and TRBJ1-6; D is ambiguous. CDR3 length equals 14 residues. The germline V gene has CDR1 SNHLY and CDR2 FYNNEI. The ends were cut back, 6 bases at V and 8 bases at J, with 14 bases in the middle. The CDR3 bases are TGTGCCAGCAGCCTGACGAGAGGGTATTCACCCCTCCACTTT. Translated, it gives CASSLTRGYSPLHF. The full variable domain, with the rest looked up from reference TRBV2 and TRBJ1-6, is EPEVTQTPSHQVTQMGQEVILRCVPISNHLYFYWYRQILGQKVEFLVSFYNNEISEKSEIFDDQFSVERPDGSNFTLKIRSTKLEDSAMYFCASSLTRGYSPLHFGNGTRLTVT.

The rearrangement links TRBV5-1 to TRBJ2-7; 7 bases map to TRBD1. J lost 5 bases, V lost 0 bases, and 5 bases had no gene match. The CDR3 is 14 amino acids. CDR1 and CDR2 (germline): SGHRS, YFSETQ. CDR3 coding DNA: TGCGCCAGCAGCTTGGGACAGGGTTGGGACGAGCAGTACTTC. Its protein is CASSLGQGWDEQYF.

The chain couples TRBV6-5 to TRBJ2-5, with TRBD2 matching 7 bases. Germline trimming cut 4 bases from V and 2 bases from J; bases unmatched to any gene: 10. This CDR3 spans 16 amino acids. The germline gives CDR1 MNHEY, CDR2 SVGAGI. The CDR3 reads CASSLRKRGAQETQYF. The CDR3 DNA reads TGTGCCAGCAGTTTGAGGAAGCGGGGCGCTCAAGAGACCCAGTACTTC.

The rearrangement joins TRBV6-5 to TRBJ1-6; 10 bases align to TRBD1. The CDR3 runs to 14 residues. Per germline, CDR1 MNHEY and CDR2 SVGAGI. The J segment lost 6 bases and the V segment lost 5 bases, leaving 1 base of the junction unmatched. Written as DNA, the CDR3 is TGTGCCAGCAGTCGGGACAGGGGTAATTCACCCCTCCACTTT. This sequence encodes CASSRDRGNSPLHF.

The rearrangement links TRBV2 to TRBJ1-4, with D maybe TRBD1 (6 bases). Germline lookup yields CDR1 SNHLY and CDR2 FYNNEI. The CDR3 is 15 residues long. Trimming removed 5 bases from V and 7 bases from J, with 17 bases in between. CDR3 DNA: TGTGCCAGCAGTCACACACAGGGACATAGTGAAAAACTGTTTTTT. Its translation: CASSHTQGHSEKLFF.

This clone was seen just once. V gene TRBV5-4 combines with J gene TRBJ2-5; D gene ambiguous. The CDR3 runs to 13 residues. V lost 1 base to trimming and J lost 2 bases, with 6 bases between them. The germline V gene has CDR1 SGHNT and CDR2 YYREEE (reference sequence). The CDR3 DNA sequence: TGTGCCAGCAGCTTGAGGGCTCAAGAGACCCAGTACTTC. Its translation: CASSLRAQETQYF.

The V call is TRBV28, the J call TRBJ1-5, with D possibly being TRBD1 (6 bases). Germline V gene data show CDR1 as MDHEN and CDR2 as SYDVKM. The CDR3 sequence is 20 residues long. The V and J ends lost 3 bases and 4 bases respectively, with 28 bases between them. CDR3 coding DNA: TGTGCCAGCAGTTTGGGTAGGGGGGGATTACTCAGGGCCCTAAATCAGCCCCAGCATTTT. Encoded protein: CASSLGRGGLLRALNQPQHF.

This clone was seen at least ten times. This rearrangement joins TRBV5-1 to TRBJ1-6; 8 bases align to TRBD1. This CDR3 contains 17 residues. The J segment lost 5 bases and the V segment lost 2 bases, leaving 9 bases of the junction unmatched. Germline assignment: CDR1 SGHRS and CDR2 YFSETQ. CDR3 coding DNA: TGCGCCAGCAGCTTTACGACAGGGGCTCTAAATAATTCACCCCTCCACTTT. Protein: CASSFTTGALNNSPLHF.

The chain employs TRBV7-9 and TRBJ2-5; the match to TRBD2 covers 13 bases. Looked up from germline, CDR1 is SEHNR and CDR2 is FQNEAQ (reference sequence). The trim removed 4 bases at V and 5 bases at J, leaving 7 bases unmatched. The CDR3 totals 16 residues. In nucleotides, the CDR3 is TGTGCCAGCAGCTCATCCGGGACTAGCGGGGCGGAGACCCAGTACTTC. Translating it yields CASSSSGTSGAETQYF.

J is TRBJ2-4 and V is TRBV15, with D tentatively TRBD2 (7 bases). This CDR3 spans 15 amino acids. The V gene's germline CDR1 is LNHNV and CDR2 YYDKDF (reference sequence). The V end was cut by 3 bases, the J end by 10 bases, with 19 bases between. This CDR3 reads CATSRTQGGGSIQYF. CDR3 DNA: TGTGCCACCAGCAGGACACAGGGAGGGGGAAGTATTCAGTACTTC.

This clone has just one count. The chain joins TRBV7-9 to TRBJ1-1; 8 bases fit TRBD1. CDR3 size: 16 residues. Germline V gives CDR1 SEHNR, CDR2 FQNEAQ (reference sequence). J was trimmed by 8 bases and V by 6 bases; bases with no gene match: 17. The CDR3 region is CASRSAPGQEPEEAFF. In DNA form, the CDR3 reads TGTGCCAGCAGGTCTGCCCCGGGACAGGAGCCCGAGGAAGCTTTCTTT.

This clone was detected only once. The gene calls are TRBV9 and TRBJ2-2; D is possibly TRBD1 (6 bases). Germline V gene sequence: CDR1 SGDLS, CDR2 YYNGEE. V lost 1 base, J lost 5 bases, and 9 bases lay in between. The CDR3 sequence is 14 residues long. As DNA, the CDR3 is TGTGCCAGCAGCGTATGGACAGAGACCGGGGAGCTGTTTTTT. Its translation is CASSVWTETGELFF.

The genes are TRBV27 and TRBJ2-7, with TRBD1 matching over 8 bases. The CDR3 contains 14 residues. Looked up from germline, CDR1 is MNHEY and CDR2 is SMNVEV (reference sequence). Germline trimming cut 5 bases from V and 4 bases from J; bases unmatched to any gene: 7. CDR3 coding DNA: TGTGCCAGCAGTACTCGGGACAGGAATTACGAGCAGTACTTC. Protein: CASSTRDRNYEQYF.

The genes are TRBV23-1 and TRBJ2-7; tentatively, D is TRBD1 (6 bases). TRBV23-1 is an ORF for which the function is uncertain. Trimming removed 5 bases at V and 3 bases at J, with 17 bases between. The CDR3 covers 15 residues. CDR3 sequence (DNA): TGCGCCAGCAGTACCCCTGGGGACAAAAACTACGAGCAGTACTTC. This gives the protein CASSTPGDKNYEQYF.

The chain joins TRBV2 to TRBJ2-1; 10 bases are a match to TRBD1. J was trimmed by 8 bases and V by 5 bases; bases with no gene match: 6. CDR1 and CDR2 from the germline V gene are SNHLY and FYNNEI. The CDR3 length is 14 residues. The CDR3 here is CASSYGQGGYEQFF. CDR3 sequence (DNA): TGTGCCAGCAGTTACGGACAGGGGGGATATGAGCAGTTCTTC.

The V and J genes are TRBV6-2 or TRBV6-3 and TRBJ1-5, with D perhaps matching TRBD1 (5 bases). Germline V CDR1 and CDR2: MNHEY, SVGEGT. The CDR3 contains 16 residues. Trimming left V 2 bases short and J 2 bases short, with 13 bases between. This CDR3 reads CASSYTQAGRNQPQHF. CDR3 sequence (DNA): TGTGCCAGCAGTTACACTCAGGCAGGGCGCAATCAGCCCCAGCATTTT.

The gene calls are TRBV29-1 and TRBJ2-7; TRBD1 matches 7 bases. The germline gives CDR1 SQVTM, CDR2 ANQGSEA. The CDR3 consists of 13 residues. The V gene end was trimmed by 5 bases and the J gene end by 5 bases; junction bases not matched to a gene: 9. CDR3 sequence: CSVYLQGRNEQYF. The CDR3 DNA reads TGCAGCGTTTATTTACAGGGGAGAAACGAGCAGTACTTC.